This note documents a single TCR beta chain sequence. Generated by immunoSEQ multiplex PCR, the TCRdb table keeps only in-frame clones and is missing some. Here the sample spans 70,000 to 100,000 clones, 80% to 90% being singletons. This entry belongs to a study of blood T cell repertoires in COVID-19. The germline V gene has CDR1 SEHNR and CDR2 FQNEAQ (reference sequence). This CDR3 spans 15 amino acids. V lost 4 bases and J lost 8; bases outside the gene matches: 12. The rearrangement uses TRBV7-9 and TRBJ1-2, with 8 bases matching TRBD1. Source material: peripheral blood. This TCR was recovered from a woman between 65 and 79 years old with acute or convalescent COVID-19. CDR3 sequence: CASSSLGQGVIGYTF. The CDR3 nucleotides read TGTGCCAGCAGCTCACTCGGACAGGGTGTGATAGGCTACACCTTC.